This T cell receptor (beta chain) was observed in a study of a mutant IDH1 vaccine in newly diagnosed glioma. Study-wide background: Treated patients had a mean age of 40.4 years and a sex split that was roughly 62% male and roughly 40% female. Beforehand, treatment had been radiotherapy, temozolomide, or both; the majority received both.

Time point given: baseline, week 1 (first vaccination visit). Documented treatment: pre-vaccination baseline after standard-of-care therapy. Each donor presented with a new WHO grade 3 or 4 astrocytoma that tested IDH1-mutant and showed ATRX loss. Assay used: immunoSEQ multiplex PCR; TCRdb lists only in-frame clones, some missing. The data show roughly 32,000 clones, over 60% seen once. The TCR was taken from a man in his forties or fifties with glioma. Some clones in this sample may be carry-over from other donors' samples. This material consisted of peripheral blood mononuclear cells (PBMCs), taken from a glioma patient treated with radiotherapy, temozolomide or both.

CDR3 coding DNA: TGTGCCAGCAGTATGGATCCACGTCAGCCCCAGCATTTT. It yields the protein CASSMDPRQPQHF. The chain couples TRBV6-1 to TRBJ1-5; no firm D call. This CDR3 comprises 13 residues. CDR1 is MNHNS and CDR2 is SASEGT in the germline V gene. V was pared by 5 bases and J by 6 bases, with 11 bases between.